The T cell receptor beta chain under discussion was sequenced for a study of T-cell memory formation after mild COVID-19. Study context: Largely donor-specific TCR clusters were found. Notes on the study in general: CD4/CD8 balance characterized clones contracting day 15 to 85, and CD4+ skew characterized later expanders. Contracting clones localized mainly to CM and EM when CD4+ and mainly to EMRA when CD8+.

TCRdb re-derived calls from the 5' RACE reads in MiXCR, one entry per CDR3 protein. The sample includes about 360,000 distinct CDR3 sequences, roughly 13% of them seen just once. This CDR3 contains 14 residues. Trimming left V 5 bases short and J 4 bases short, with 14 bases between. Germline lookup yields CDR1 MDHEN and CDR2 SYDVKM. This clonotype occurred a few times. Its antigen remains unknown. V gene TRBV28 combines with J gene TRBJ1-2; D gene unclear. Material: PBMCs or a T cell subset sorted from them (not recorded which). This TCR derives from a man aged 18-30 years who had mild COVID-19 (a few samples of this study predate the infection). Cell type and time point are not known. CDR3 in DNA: TGTGCCAGCAGTGGCCCGGAGCGGGCCTATGGCTACACCTTC. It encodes CASSGPERAYGYTF.